This T cell receptor (beta chain) was profiled in a study of PD-L1 blockade in urothelial cancer. The CDR3 has 13 residues. Germline assignment: CDR1 SEHNR and CDR2 FQNEAQ (reference sequence). Between the trimmed V and J ends, which lost 5 bases and 8 bases, there was a span of 15 bases. Sequencing was performed with immunoSEQ multiplex PCR; in TCRdb, only in-frame clones are kept and a portion is missing. The sample contains 50,000 to 65,000 clones, 86% of which appear only once. The clonotype was recovered from a man aged 45 to 65 with urothelial cancer. Here the sequenced sample was PBMCs, taken around atezolizumab (anti-PD-L1) treatment. The chain is built from TRBV7-9 and TRBJ1-1; D perhaps matches TRBD1 (5 bases). CDR3 residues: CASSLLGRVEAFF. The DNA for the CDR3 is TGTGCCAGCAGCCTCCTGGGCAGGGTCGAAGCTTTCTTT.